The 29 T cell receptor beta chains presented below share a single source sample, sequenced in a study of T cells in tumors after PD-1 blockade. Only in-frame clones appear in the TCRdb table, and some are missing; sequencing was by immunoSEQ multiplex PCR. The sample shows 20,000 to 30,000 clones, about 82% of them seen only once. The sequencing used PBMCs, collected after anti-PD-1 treatment. These receptors were taken from a human donor with basal cell carcinoma.

This chain connects TRBV7-8 to TRBJ2-1; D is perhaps TRBD1 (5 bases). Trimming shortened V by 5 bases and J by 7 bases, and 21 bases separated the two germline ends. In germline, CDR1 is SGHVS, CDR2 FQNEAQ. The CDR3 contains 16 residues. CDR3 nucleotides: TGTGCCAGCAGCCCAGGGATCCTTCCCCCGATGAATGAGCAGTTCTTC. This sequence encodes CASSPGILPPMNEQFF.

The chain joins TRBV12-3 or TRBV12-4 to TRBJ1-3; D gene ambiguous. This CDR3 region has 12 residues. Trimming took 6 bases from V and 4 from J, leaving 7 bases between them. The CDR3 region has the DNA TGTGCCAGCAGCTTGGGAGGAAACACCATATATTTT. It translates to CASSLGGNTIYF.

The chain links TRBV10-2 to TRBJ2-3; 7 bases align to TRBD2. The CDR3 loop spans 14 amino acids. V lost 2 bases and J lost 8; bases outside the gene matches: 7. Looked up from germline, CDR1 is WSHSY and CDR2 is SAAADI. The CDR3 is CASSETWTGGTQYF. CDR3 DNA: TGCGCCAGCAGTGAGACCTGGACGGGAGGTACGCAGTATTTT.

This rearrangement joins TRBV5-6 to TRBJ1-4; possible D gene TRBD1, 5 bases. CDR3 length: 16 residues. Per the germline V gene, CDR1 is SGHDT and CDR2 is YYEEEE. Trimming removed 4 bases from V and 7 bases from J, with 20 bases in between. For the CDR3, the DNA is TGTGCCAGCAGCACCCTGAGGGGCAGGGTGGGTGAAAAACTGTTTTTT. It encodes CASSTLRGRVGEKLFF.

The chain recombines TRBV28 with TRBJ1-2; D is unclear. V dropped 3 bases and J dropped 3 bases, with 8 bases sitting between them. Germline values: CDR1 MDHEN, CDR2 SYDVKM. The CDR3 sequence is 13 residues long. CDR3 amino acids: CASSFSGYYGYTF. In nucleotides, the CDR3 is TGTGCCAGCAGTTTCTCAGGTTACTATGGCTACACCTTC.

The rearrangement links TRBV5-1 to TRBJ2-7; no clear D gene. This CDR3 is built from 14 residues. With 0 bases removed from V and 5 bases from J, the gap between germline ends came to 12 bases. Germline CDR1 SGHRS, CDR2 YFSETQ. The CDR3 loop reads CASSLGHTSDEQYF. As DNA, the CDR3 is TGCGCCAGCAGCTTGGGACATACCAGTGACGAGCAGTACTTC. The entire variable domain, with the rest obtained from reference TRBV5-1 and TRBJ2-7, is as follows: KAGVTQTPRYLIKTRGQQVTLSCSPISGHRSVSWYQQTPGQGLQFLFEYFSETQRNKGNFPGRFSGRQFSNSRSEMNVSTLELGDSALYLCASSLGHTSDEQYFGPGTRLTVT.

The V gene is TRBV6-5, the J gene TRBJ2-2; D perhaps matches TRBD2 (6 bases). Germline V gene lookup returns CDR1 MNHEY and CDR2 SVGAGI. This CDR3 is built from 15 residues. V lost 5 bases to trimming and J lost 4 bases, with 14 bases between them. The CDR3 spells CASSPGGIITGELFF. For the CDR3, the DNA is TGTGCCAGCAGTCCTGGGGGGATTATCACCGGGGAGCTGTTTTTT.

The J gene is TRBJ2-1, the V gene TRBV7-2; 7 bases match TRBD2. Germline-derived CDR1 and CDR2 are SGHTA and FQGNSA. This CDR3 region has 16 residues. The junction had 6 bases not matched to a gene; V was cut back by 1 base and J by 3 bases. The CDR3 DNA reads as TGTGCCAGCAGCTTAGGGCTAGCGGCCTTCTACAATGAGCAGTTCTTC. Translation gives CASSLGLAAFYNEQFF.

The count of this clone is one. In nucleotides, the CDR3 is TGCGCCAGCACCCGGCCACTGACTAGCGGGGGGGGGATAATGATAAATGAGCAGTTCTTC. Residues: CASTRPLTSGGGIMINEQFF. The chain links TRBV10-2 to TRBJ2-1, with TRBD2 matching 14 bases. This CDR3 is built from 20 residues. The germline CDR1 and CDR2 sequences are WSHSY and SAAADI. J gave up 7 bases and V 7 bases, and 21 bases lay outside the gene matches.

The gene calls are TRBV7-3 and TRBJ2-1, with 10 bases that match TRBD2. Germline CDR1 and CDR2: SGHTA and FQGTGA. Losses at the gene ends were 5 bases for V and 7 bases for J; bases not matched to a gene: 5. There are 14 residues in the CDR3. CDR3 nucleotides: TGTGCCAGCAGCGCAGTAGCGGGGGGAAATGAGCAGTTCTTC. The encoded protein is CASSAVAGGNEQFF. Full variable domain (missing parts from reference TRBV7-3 and TRBJ2-1): GAGVSQTPSNKVTEKGKYVELRCDPISGHTALYWYRQSLGQGPEFLIYFQGTGAADDSGLPNDRFFAVRPEGSVSTLKIQRTERGDSAVYLCASSAVAGGNEQFFGPGTRLTVL.

The chain joins TRBV29-1 to TRBJ2-7, with 7 nucleotides matching TRBD1. The CDR3 runs to 11 residues. Looked up from germline, CDR1 is SQVTM and CDR2 is ANQGSEA. The V and J ends lost 7 bases and 7 bases, in that order; junction bases with no gene match: 7. CDR3 sequence: CSAADREEQYF. The CDR3 bases are TGCAGCGCCGCCGACAGGGAGGAGCAGTACTTC.

The chain combines TRBV24-1 with TRBJ2-1; TRBD1 matches 7 bases. V lost 5 bases to trimming and J lost 8 bases; unmatched junction nucleotides: 14. CDR3 size: 16 residues. Germline V gives CDR1 KGHDR, CDR2 SFDVKD. CDR3 region: CATSVSRDSLFDEQFF. The CDR3 DNA is TGTGCCACCAGTGTCTCCCGGGACAGCCTCTTTGATGAGCAGTTCTTC.

This chain links TRBV6-6 with TRBJ2-1; D might be TRBD1 (5 bases). V was shortened by 6 bases and J by 2 bases, with 8 bases between the two germline ends. Per germline, CDR1 MNHNY and CDR2 SVGAGI (reference sequence). This CDR3 comprises 13 residues. CDR3 nucleotide sequence: TGTGCCAGCAGGGGGCCTGCCTACAATGAGCAGTTCTTC. Protein: CASRGPAYNEQFF.

This clone has just a few counts. This chain connects TRBV6-2 or TRBV6-3 to TRBJ1-1; the D gene is possibly TRBD1 (6 bases). Trimming took off 5 bases at V and 1 base at J, with 8 bases between the two ends. The CDR3 covers 13 residues. Germline V gives CDR1 MNHEY, CDR2 SVGEGT. The CDR3 loop reads CASSRTENTEAFF. CDR3 in DNA: TGTGCCAGCAGTCGGACAGAGAACACTGAAGCTTTCTTT.

The V and J genes are TRBV12-3 or TRBV12-4 and TRBJ2-2; D not resolved. With 2 bases removed from V and 1 base from J, the gap between germline ends came to 2 bases. This CDR3 contains 13 residues. The CDR3 DNA reads as TGTGCCAGCAGTTTACGGAACACCGGGGAGCTGTTTTTT. This codes for CASSLRNTGELFF.

The chain carries TRBV2 and TRBJ1-1; tentatively, D is TRBD1 (5 bases). The CDR3 sequence is 15 residues long. V was pared by 4 bases and J by 11 bases, with 23 bases between. Germline V gene sequence: CDR1 SNHLY, CDR2 FYNNEI. In nucleotides, the CDR3 is TGTGCCAGCAGTGGGGATGGGATCAGGGTCGTCGATGCTTTCTTT. This sequence encodes CASSGDGIRVVDAFF.

The chain couples TRBV24-1 to TRBJ2-3; maybe TRBD2 (6 bases). V dropped 6 bases and J dropped 0 bases, with 12 bases sitting between them. CDR1 is KGHDR, CDR2 SFDVKD, per germline. This CDR3 region has 15 residues. The CDR3 here is CATSSGGVSTDTQYF. CDR3 DNA: TGTGCCACCAGTTCCGGCGGGGTAAGCACAGATACGCAGTATTTT.

The chain joins TRBV9 to TRBJ1-1; unclear D gene. V was trimmed by 3 bases and J by 3 bases, leaving 18 bases between them. This CDR3 is built from 16 residues. In germline, CDR1 is SGDLS, CDR2 YYNGEE. The CDR3 DNA reads as TGTGCCAGCAGCGAGGGCCCGGGAGGGCGGGACACTGAAGCTTTCTTT. Residues: CASSEGPGGRDTEAFF.

By proportion, this clone is large. Other nucleotide sequences from this sample produce the same CDR3. The V call is TRBV27, the J call TRBJ1-2; a possible D gene is TRBD1 (6 bases). Germline CDR1 and CDR2: MNHEY and SMNVEV (reference sequence). CDR3 length equals 13 residues. V lost 5 bases, J lost 3 bases, and 10 bases lay in between. CDR3 nucleotides: TGTGCCAGCAGTGTACAGGGTCACTATGGCTACACCTTC. This sequence encodes CASSVQGHYGYTF.

The chain is built from TRBV6-6 and TRBJ1-1; unclear D gene. The CDR3 is 15 residues long. Germline V gives CDR1 MNHNY, CDR2 SVGAGI (reference sequence). V lost 5 bases and J 6 bases, leaving 19 bases between the germline ends. The CDR3, as DNA: TGTGCCAGCAGTCCCCTGGCGGGGAAGGCCTCTGAAGCTTTCTTT. Translated, it gives CASSPLAGKASEAFF.

This chain links TRBV5-1 with TRBJ1-1; 9 nucleotides agree with TRBD1. Trimming at V came to 0 bases and at J to 0 bases, leaving 3 bases not matched to a gene. The CDR3 loop spans 16 amino acids. Germline CDR1 is SGHRS and CDR2 is YFSETQ. This CDR3 reads CASSLGDRDMNTEAFF. The CDR3 DNA reads TGCGCCAGCAGCTTGGGGGACAGGGACATGAACACTGAAGCTTTCTTT.

This clone was observed a few times. This CDR3 is also generated by other DNA sequences in the sample. The genes are TRBV3-1 (or the pseudogene TRBV3-2) and TRBJ2-7, with 7 positions matching TRBD2. The CDR3 spans 16 residues. The V gene end was trimmed by 0 bases and the J gene end by 2 bases; junction bases not matched to a gene: 7. Per germline, CDR1 LGHDT and CDR2 YNNKEL (reference sequence). The DNA for the CDR3 is TGTGCCAGCAGCCAAGAAGCGTGGGGGGGACCCTACGAGCAGTACTTC. Translating it yields CASSQEAWGGPYEQYF.

The chain employs TRBV19 and TRBJ2-1; D not resolved. Per the germline V gene, CDR1 is LNHDA and CDR2 is SQIVND (reference sequence). The CDR3 spans 13 residues. The germline V and J ends were trimmed by 4 bases and 6 bases, with 10 bases remaining between them. The CDR3 DNA is TGTGCCAGTAGTAGCCGTGGGCGCAATGAGCAGTTCTTC. This translates into CASSSRGRNEQFF.

The rearrangement links TRBV11-3 to TRBJ1-6, with 9 bases lining up with TRBD1. Per the germline V gene, CDR1 is SGHNT and CDR2 is YENEEA. The CDR3 runs to 15 residues. The trim removed 5 bases at V and 7 bases at J, leaving 6 bases unmatched. The CDR3 reads CASSGDRGNNSPLHF. Here the CDR3 DNA reads TGTGCCAGCAGCGGCGACAGGGGGAACAATTCACCCCTCCACTTT.

J is TRBJ2-4 and V is TRBV6-6; no firm D call. The CDR3 consists of 12 residues. Trimming removed 8 bases from V and 5 bases from J, with 10 bases in between. Per germline, CDR1 MNHNY and CDR2 SVGAGI (reference sequence). The CDR3 nucleotides are TGTGCCAGCTCAGTCAGTCAAAACATTCAGTACTTC. It encodes CASSVSQNIQYF.

The chain is built from TRBV11-3 and TRBJ2-3, with D tentatively TRBD1 or TRBD2 (5 bases each). The CDR3 extends over 15 amino acids. V was shortened by 5 bases and J by 4 bases, with 16 bases between the two germline ends. Germline values: CDR1 SGHNT, CDR2 YENEEA. The CDR3 spells CASSRGETDPDTQYF. Here the CDR3 DNA reads TGTGCCAGCAGCCGAGGGGAAACCGACCCAGATACGCAGTATTTT.

CDR3 DNA: TGTGCCAGCAGCTTAACTAGGACCGCGAACACTGAAGCTTTCTTT. Translating it yields CASSLTRTANTEAFF. V is TRBV7-2 and J is TRBJ1-1; no definite D call. The CDR3 has 15 residues. V lost 2 bases and J lost 1, with 11 bases in between. The germline V gene has CDR1 SGHTA and CDR2 FQGNSA.

The CDR3 DNA is TGTGCCAGCAGCTTAGCGCCGGGACTAGCGGGGGGAGAGGATACGCAGTATTTT. As protein: CASSLAPGLAGGEDTQYF. This chain uses TRBV7-9 with TRBJ2-3; 15 nucleotides line up with TRBD2. CDR3 length: 18 amino acids. The J segment lost 6 bases and the V segment lost 0 bases, leaving 7 bases of the junction unmatched. The germline CDR1 and CDR2 sequences are SEHNR and FQNEAQ (reference sequence).

V gene TRBV30 combines with J gene TRBJ1-1; no clear D gene. Deletions cut 4 bases from V and 0 bases from J, with 15 bases between. Germline CDR1 and CDR2: GTSNPN and SVGIG (reference sequence). The CDR3 length is 15 residues. This CDR3 reads CAWTTKGLLNTEAFF. For the CDR3, the DNA is TGTGCCTGGACCACGAAGGGTCTTTTGAACACTGAAGCTTTCTTT. The variable domain in full, completed from reference TRBV30 and TRBJ1-1, reads SQTIHQWPATLVQPVGSPLSLECTVEGTSNPNLYWYRQAAGRGLQLLFYSVGIGQISSEVPQNLSASRPQDRQFILSSKKLLLSDSGFYLCAWTTKGLLNTEAFFGQGTRLTVV.